This passage covers 28 T cell receptor beta chains from one sample sequenced in a study of Graves' ophthalmopathy and Graves' hyperthyroidism. The sequenced template was RNA, covering the TCR beta CDR3 region. HTBI primers were used in a first-round RT-PCR, which preceded a second-round multiplex PCR. TCRdb analysed the multiplex PCR reads with MiXCR anew, one entry per CDR3 protein. This table holds approximately 700,000 distinct CDR3 sequences, 40% found once. The sequenced material came from peripheral blood. The source of these receptors is an adult man with Graves' ophthalmopathy.

The CDR3 DNA reads as TGTGCTAGCTCTGTGTACAGGGAATCCTACGAGCAGTACTTC. Protein sequence: CASSVYRESYEQYF. This chain joins TRBV7-7 and TRBJ2-7; D is possibly TRBD1 (6 bases). The CDR3 loop spans 14 amino acids. The germline CDR1 and CDR2 sequences are SSHAT and FNYEAQ (reference sequence).

The sample holds a few counts of this clonotype. J is TRBJ1-4 and V is TRBV20-1, with 8 bases that match TRBD1. In germline, CDR1 is DFQATT, CDR2 SNEGSKA (reference sequence). Unmatched junction bases numbered 8, after V lost 1 base and J lost 10 bases. The CDR3 sequence is 14 residues long. The CDR3 is CSARADRVLGKLFF. The CDR3 DNA follows: TGCAGTGCTAGAGCGGACAGGGTTTTAGGAAAACTGTTTTTT.

The J gene is TRBJ2-7, the V gene TRBV5-1; 11 nucleotides align to TRBD2. There are 17 residues in the CDR3. V lost 1 base to trimming and J lost 3 bases; unmatched junction nucleotides: 9. Germline values: CDR1 SGHRS, CDR2 YFSETQ. DNA of the CDR3: TGCGCCAGCAGCTTGTGGCTCGGTCTAGCGGGGGGCTACGAGCAGTACTTC. This sequence encodes CASSLWLGLAGGYEQYF.

Only a few counts were recorded for this clonotype. The genes are TRBV5-4 and TRBJ2-1; perhaps TRBD2 as D (6 bases). The CDR3 is 15 amino acids. Trimming shortened V by 5 bases and J by 0 bases, and 12 bases separated the two germline ends. The germline gives CDR1 SGHNT, CDR2 YYREEE (reference sequence). For the CDR3, the DNA is TGTGCCAGCAGTTCCGACGGGAGCTCCTACAATGAGCAGTTCTTC. Translation: CASSSDGSSYNEQFF.

The chain joins TRBV19 to TRBJ2-7; D is tentatively TRBD1 or TRBD2 (6 bases each). Deletions cut 1 base from V and 0 bases from J, with 19 bases between. The CDR3 runs 18 residues. Germline values: CDR1 LNHDA, CDR2 SQIVND (reference sequence). Here the CDR3 reads CASSIVFGGRGPSYEQYF. The CDR3 nucleotides are TGTGCCAGTAGTATAGTGTTCGGGGGCAGGGGACCCTCCTACGAGCAGTACTTC. The variable domain in full, with the rest retrieved from reference TRBV19 and TRBJ2-7, is DGGITQSPKYLFRKEGQNVTLSCEQNLNHDAMYWYRQDPGQGLRLIYYSQIVNDFQKGDIAEGYSVSREKKESFPLTVTSAQKNPTAFYLCASSIVFGGRGPSYEQYFGPGTRLTVT.

This clonotype was seen at least ten times. J is TRBJ1-4 and V is TRBV10-3; no clear D gene. Deletions cut 3 bases from V and 7 bases from J, with 12 bases between. The germline gives CDR1 ENHRY, CDR2 SYGVKD. The CDR3 spans 14 residues. As DNA, the CDR3 is TGTGCCATCAGTGAAGGTGGAAGGGCTGAAAAACTGTTTTTT. Amino acids: CAISEGGRAEKLFF.

This chain links TRBV7-9 with TRBJ2-2, with 7 bases that match TRBD2. The CDR3 length is 18 residues. V lost 5 bases, J lost 4 bases, and 16 bases stayed unmatched. CDR1 and CDR2 (germline): SEHNR, FQNEAQ (reference sequence). CDR3 amino acids: CASSAEVLPGGSTGELFF. The CDR3 DNA sequence: TGTGCCAGCAGCGCCGAGGTCCTCCCCGGGGGGAGCACCGGGGAGCTGTTTTTT.

The sample holds many counts of this clonotype. V and J are TRBV6-6 and TRBJ1-5; D unresolved. Trimming left V 5 bases short and J 3 bases short, with 5 bases between. Per the germline V gene, CDR1 is MNHNY and CDR2 is SVGAGI (reference sequence). The CDR3 has 12 residues. Here the CDR3 DNA reads TGTGCCAGCAGTAACTTCAATCAGCCCCAGCATTTT. Translating it yields CASSNFNQPQHF.

This clonotype was observed a few times. This rearrangement joins TRBV7-2 to TRBJ2-7, with 7 bases that match TRBD1. Germline V gives CDR1 SGHTA, CDR2 FQGNSA. The CDR3 sequence is 15 residues long. J was trimmed by 2 bases and V by 2 bases; bases with no gene match: 6. The CDR3 nucleotides are TGTGCCAGCAGCTTAAGACAGGGCGGCCCCTACGAGCAGTACTTC. Translation: CASSLRQGGPYEQYF.

Ten or more counts support this clonotype. The gene calls are TRBV9 and TRBJ1-1, with D uncertain. The CDR3 totals 10 residues. Germline loops: CDR1 SGDLS, CDR2 YYNGEE. Trimming took off 7 bases at V and 3 bases at J, with 4 bases between the two ends. DNA of the CDR3: TGTGCCAGCGGAGACACTGAAGCTTTCTTT. Translated: CASGDTEAFF.

About this clonotype: Given a much more abundant clone one base away, this may be a read error. The chain employs TRBV10-1 and TRBJ2-7; unclear D gene. In germline, CDR1 is WNHNN, CDR2 SYGVQD (reference sequence). This CDR3 is built from 12 residues. The CDR3 DNA sequence: TGCGCCAGCAGTGAGTCTTTTTTGAACAAATTCTTC. Protein sequence: CASSESFLNKFF.

This clonotype was seen a handful of times. The CDR3 is CSARTGGSTDTQYF. The CDR3 nucleotides are TGCAGTGCGAGGACAGGGGGAAGCACAGATACGCAGTATTTT. This chain links TRBV20-1 with TRBJ2-3, with TRBD1 matching 10 bases. The ends lost 6 bases at V and 0 bases at J; junction bases unmatched: 3. The V gene's germline CDR1 is DFQATT and CDR2 SNEGSKA (reference sequence). This CDR3 has 14 residues.

This clonotype was observed many times. V is TRBV5-4 and J is TRBJ2-6, with unresolved D. This CDR3 is built from 14 residues. The germline V gene has CDR1 SGHNT and CDR2 YYREEE (reference sequence). Between the trimmed V and J ends, which lost 4 bases and 2 bases, there was a span of 7 bases. This CDR3 reads CASSPDPGANVLTF. As DNA, the CDR3 is TGTGCCAGCAGCCCCGATCCTGGGGCCAACGTCCTGACTTTC.

Many counts were recorded for this clonotype. This rearrangement joins TRBV2 to TRBJ1-4; D not resolved. Germline-derived CDR1 and CDR2 are SNHLY and FYNNEI. Trimming shortened V by 5 bases and J by 0 bases, and 7 bases separated the two germline ends. This CDR3 region has 14 residues. The CDR3 here is CASSPSTTNEKLFF. CDR3 nucleotides: TGTGCCAGCAGTCCCAGCACAACTAATGAAAAACTGTTTTTT. Using reference TRBV2 and TRBJ1-4 for the parts outside the CDR3, the full variable domain is EPEVTQTPSHQVTQMGQEVILRCVPISNHLYFYWYRQILGQKVEFLVSFYNNEISEKSEIFDDQFSVERPDGSNFTLKIRSTKLEDSAMYFCASSPSTTNEKLFFGSGTQLSVL.

This clonotype has a count of ten or more. The gene calls are TRBV20-1 and TRBJ1-1; D ambiguous. The V and J ends lost 6 bases and 3 bases respectively, with 14 bases between them. Germline V lookup: CDR1 DFQATT, CDR2 SNEGSKA (reference sequence). The CDR3 spans 13 residues. The CDR3 DNA reads as TGCAGTGCCCCAATGTTCGGGGACACTGAAGCTTTCTTT. Encoded protein: CSAPMFGDTEAFF.

V is TRBV6-4 and J is TRBJ1-5; D possibly corresponds to TRBD1 (5 bases). The CDR3 is made up of 14 amino acids. Germline CDR1 MRHNA, CDR2 SNTAGT. V shed 10 bases and J shed 4 bases, with 17 bases lying between them. The CDR3 DNA follows: TGTGCCAACATGGGCGGGGGAGTGAATCAGCCCCAGCATTTT. This translates into CANMGGGVNQPQHF.

There are a few counts of this clonotype. The rearrangement links TRBV6-5 to TRBJ1-4; 8 bases agree with TRBD1. CDR3 length equals 15 residues. Germline values: CDR1 MNHEY, CDR2 SVGAGI. The junction had 7 bases not matched to a gene; V was cut back by 2 bases and J by 8 bases. The CDR3 is CASSYQDRGREKLFF. The CDR3 DNA reads as TGTGCCAGCAGTTACCAAGACAGGGGACGAGAAAAACTGTTTTTT.

This clonotype was seen more than once but under ten times. The chain carries TRBV10-2 and TRBJ2-7, with D possibly being TRBD1 (6 bases). Per germline, CDR1 WSHSY and CDR2 SAAADI. CDR3 size: 14 residues. The ends were cut back, 7 bases at V and 1 base at J, with 14 bases in the middle. This CDR3 is CASKALTGSYEQYF. The CDR3 DNA reads as TGCGCCAGCAAGGCGCTGACAGGTTCCTACGAGCAGTACTTC.

As to this clonotype: An end of the junction does not agree with germline; a read error may underlie this. The genes are TRBV25-1 and TRBJ1-5, with a possible D match to TRBD1 (5 bases). CDR1 and CDR2 (germline): MGHDK, SYGVNS. This CDR3 is built from 13 residues. CDR3 nucleotides: TGTGCCAGCAGCCCTGACAGTAATCAGCCCCAGCAGTTT. Protein product: CASSPDSNQPQQF.

The V call is TRBV29-1, the J call TRBJ1-1; possible D gene TRBD1, 5 bases. There are 13 residues in the CDR3. The V gene lost 4 bases and the J gene lost 5 bases, with 14 bases spanning the gap. CDR1 is SQVTM and CDR2 is ANQGSEA in the germline V gene. The CDR3 loop is CSVVRRAGTEAFF. CDR3 bases: TGCAGCGTTGTCCGCAGGGCGGGGACTGAAGCTTTCTTT.

This clonotype was recorded at least ten times. Its ends do not fully match the called genes, so a read error is possible. The chain carries TRBV7-7 and TRBJ2-7; D may correspond to TRBD1 or TRBD2 (5 bases each). The CDR3 loop spans 15 amino acids. CDR1 and CDR2 (germline): SSHAT, FNYEAQ (reference sequence). The CDR3, as DNA: TGTGCTAGCAGCTTGGGGGAAGGCGGATCCTACGAGCAGTACTTC. This gives the protein CASSLGEGGSYEQYF.

The rearrangement links TRBV2 to TRBJ2-7, with 7 bases matching TRBD1. CDR3 length equals 14 residues. V dropped 6 bases and J dropped 7; count of bases not matched to a gene: 12. CDR1 and CDR2 (germline): SNHLY, FYNNEI. This chain's CDR3 is CASREAQGMGEQYF. The CDR3 nucleotides are TGTGCCAGCAGGGAGGCACAGGGGATGGGGGAGCAGTACTTC.

This clonotype was detected once. The V and J genes are TRBV7-9 and TRBJ2-2; TRBD2 matches 9 bases. CDR3 size: 15 residues. J lost 4 bases, V lost 5 bases, and 5 bases had no gene match. CDR1 and CDR2 from the germline V gene are SEHNR and FQNEAQ (reference sequence). CDR3 sequence reads: CASSPRGGVTGELFF. In DNA, the CDR3 is TGTGCCAGCAGCCCGCGGGGGGGCGTCACCGGGGAGCTGTTTTTT.

This clonotype has just a few counts. The chain joins TRBV7-2 to TRBJ2-5, with 10 bases fitting TRBD1. Germline CDR1 and CDR2: SGHTA and FQGNSA. The CDR3 totals 14 residues. After removal of 5 bases from V and 5 bases from J, the junction contained 5 bases not matched to a gene. CDR3 loop: CASSPGQGFETQYF. Here the CDR3 DNA reads TGTGCCAGCAGCCCGGGACAGGGGTTCGAGACCCAGTACTTC.

This clonotype was found once. The chain carries TRBV7-9 and TRBJ2-6; D is ambiguous. This CDR3 comprises 19 residues. CDR1 and CDR2 (germline): SEHNR, FQNEAQ (reference sequence). The germline V and J ends were trimmed by 2 bases and 1 base, with 18 bases remaining between them. The CDR3 reads CASSLFFWAAFSGANVLTF. The CDR3 region has the DNA TGTGCCAGCAGCTTATTTTTTTGGGCCGCGTTTTCTGGGGCCAACGTCCTGACTTTC.

The chain uses TRBV7-9 and TRBJ2-7; 7 bases line up with TRBD2. The CDR3 is 17 amino acids. The trim removed 5 bases at V and 3 bases at J, leaving 16 bases unmatched. The germline V gene encodes CDR1 SEHNR and CDR2 FQNEAQ (reference sequence). The CDR3 spells CASSGSGGGDPFYEQYF. The CDR3 region has the DNA TGTGCCAGCAGCGGGTCTGGGGGGGGGGACCCCTTCTACGAGCAGTACTTC.

As for this clonotype: A read error may produce the germline difference seen at one junction end. The V call is TRBV24-1, the J call TRBJ1-5, with D perhaps TRBD1 (5 bases). The CDR3 length is 17 residues. Germline-derived CDR1 and CDR2 are KGHDR and SFDVKD. The DNA for the CDR3 is TGTGCCAGCAGTTACTACAGGACACGGTATAGCAATCAGCCCCAGCATTTT. Amino acid sequence: CASSYYRTRYSNQPQHF.

This chain connects TRBV11-2 to TRBJ2-5; a possible D gene is TRBD1 (7 bases). V lost 5 bases and J lost 5, with 21 bases in between. Germline CDR1 is SGHAT and CDR2 is FQNNGV. The CDR3 is 16 residues long. The CDR3 DNA reads TGTGCCAGCAGCCTCGCCCAGGGGGGTTTCGAGGAGACCCAGTACTTC. Amino acid sequence: CASSLAQGGFEETQYF.